Following are 21 T cell receptor beta chains from one sample sequenced in a study of shared T cell receptors in the human thymus. The protocol was immunoSEQ multiplex PCR, while the TCRdb copy is restricted to in-frame clones and leaves out a portion. The data hold about 730,000 clones, with 75% to 90% observed a single time. In addition, the sample was reused for a study of human thymus T cells.

Material for sequencing was thymocytes. The source of these receptors is a girl under two years old with a congenital heart defect.

The J gene is TRBJ2-5, the V gene TRBV7-9; D call uncertain. V gave up 1 base and J gave up 3 bases, with 9 bases separating them. Per germline, CDR1 SEHNR and CDR2 FQNEAQ (reference sequence). This CDR3 is 14 amino acids long. CDR3 loop: CASSLVQRKETQYF. The CDR3 DNA reads as TGTGCCAGCAGCTTAGTACAGAGAAAAGAGACCCAGTACTTC.

The V call is TRBV4-3, the J call TRBJ1-2, with D perhaps matching TRBD1 (5 bases). CDR3 length: 13 residues. V was shortened by 4 bases and J by 7 bases, with 13 bases between the two germline ends. Germline loops: CDR1 LGHNA, CDR2 YSLEER. CDR3 nucleotides: TGCGCCAGCAGCCCCAAGCCTGGGGCTGGCTACACCTTC. It translates to CASSPKPGAGYTF.

CDR3 region: CASSLEDRQSTDTQYF. Here the CDR3 DNA reads TGTGCCAGCAGCTTAGAGGACAGACAGTCCACAGATACGCAGTATTTT. This chain connects TRBV11-2 to TRBJ2-3; D perhaps matches TRBD1 (6 bases). The CDR3 extends over 16 amino acids. The V end lost 0 bases, the J end lost 2 bases, and 12 bases lay between the germline ends. Germline CDR1 is SGHAT and CDR2 is FQNNGV.

This clone was picked up one time. The rearrangement uses TRBV7-2 and TRBJ2-3; 9 bases line up with TRBD2. This CDR3 has 14 amino acids. V trimming: 5 bases; J trimming: 9 bases; junction bases outside the gene matches: 9. CDR1 and CDR2 from the germline V gene are SGHTA and FQGNSA. CDR3 protein: CASSLTAGGHTQYF. The CDR3 DNA sequence: TGTGCCAGCAGCCTCACCGCGGGGGGGCACACGCAGTATTTT.

The rearrangement links TRBV9 to TRBJ2-5; D unresolved. Germline CDR1 is SGDLS and CDR2 is YYNGEE. This CDR3 spans 14 amino acids. Trimming cost V 3 bases and J 7 bases, with 16 bases left between them. The CDR3 spells CASSAYYTFATQYF. Here the CDR3 DNA reads TGTGCCAGCAGCGCCTACTACACCTTCGCGACCCAGTACTTC. The variable domain in full, with the rest retrieved from reference TRBV9 and TRBJ2-5, is DSGVTQTPKHLITATGQRVTLRCSPRSGDLSVYWYQQSLDQGLQFLIQYYNGEERAKGNILERFSAQQFPDLHSELNLSSLELGDSALYFCASSAYYTFATQYFGPGTRLLVL.

This chain uses TRBV30 with TRBJ1-1; D is perhaps TRBD1 (5 bases). The length of the CDR3 is 18 residues. Germline CDR1 is GTSNPN and CDR2 is SVGIG (reference sequence). Trimming removed 5 bases from V and 1 base from J, with 26 bases in between. In DNA, the CDR3 is TGTGCCTGGGGGCCCCCGCACGGGACTTCAGGTGGGAACACTGAAGCTTTCTTT. Translation: CAWGPPHGTSGGNTEAFF.

The genes are TRBV30 and TRBJ2-1; TRBD2 might be the D (6 bases). The CDR3 is made up of 15 amino acids. Per germline, CDR1 GTSNPN and CDR2 SVGIG (reference sequence). The V end was cut by 5 bases, the J end by 3 bases, with 17 bases between. DNA of the CDR3: TGTGCCTGGTCGCCTTTGCGGGGCAACTACAATGAGCAGTTCTTC. Translation gives CAWSPLRGNYNEQFF.

V gene TRBV4-3 combines with J gene TRBJ1-2, with D uncertain. Trimming stripped 0 bases from V and 3 bases from J, with 11 bases between. The CDR3 runs 15 residues. Germline V gives CDR1 LGHNA, CDR2 YSLEER. In DNA form, the CDR3 reads TGCGCCAGCAGCCAAGACGGAGGCAAGGACTATGGCTACACCTTC. Its translation: CASSQDGGKDYGYTF.

CDR3 bases: TGCGCCAGCAGCCAAGCGAGCGACAGAGTATCCGGGGAGCTGTTTTTT. Its translation is CASSQASDRVSGELFF. The chain carries TRBV4-1 and TRBJ2-2; D is possibly TRBD1 (5 bases). V lost 1 base and J 6 bases, leaving 15 bases between the germline ends. The CDR3 spans 16 residues. Germline V gene lookup returns CDR1 MGHRA and CDR2 YSYEKL.

V is TRBV7-8 and J is TRBJ1-3; tentative D call: TRBD1 (6 bases). V dropped 0 bases and J dropped 4 bases, with 13 bases sitting between them. Per the germline V gene, CDR1 is SGHVS and CDR2 is FQNEAQ. The CDR3 totals 16 residues. CDR3 nucleotide sequence: TGTGCCAGCAGCTTAGCGGGCAGGGGCACAGGAAACACCATATATTTT. Its protein product is CASSLAGRGTGNTIYF.

Points on this clone: Different DNA sequences within this sample yield the same CDR3. The V and J genes are TRBV19 and TRBJ1-1; D perhaps matches TRBD1 (5 bases). V lost 3 bases to trimming and J lost 5 bases, with 16 bases between them. Germline CDR1 is LNHDA and CDR2 is SQIVND (reference sequence). The CDR3 spans 15 residues. The CDR3 region is CASSMPRVADTEAFF. The CDR3 nucleotides are TGTGCCAGTAGTATGCCCAGGGTAGCGGATACTGAAGCTTTCTTT. The complete variable domain, with remaining parts taken from reference TRBV19 and TRBJ1-1, reads DGGITQSPKYLFRKEGQNVTLSCEQNLNHDAMYWYRQDPGQGLRLIYYSQIVNDFQKGDIAEGYSVSREKKESFPLTVTSAQKNPTAFYLCASSMPRVADTEAFFGQGTRLTVV.

The genes are TRBV27 and TRBJ1-2, with 10 bases identical to TRBD1. The CDR3 is 16 amino acids. Germline CDR1 reads MNHEY; CDR2 reads SMNVEV (reference sequence). V lost 5 bases to trimming and J lost 2 bases; unmatched junction nucleotides: 8. The CDR3 region is CASSPRGGQGNYGYTF. The CDR3 bases are TGTGCCAGCAGTCCGAGAGGGGGACAGGGGAACTATGGCTACACCTTC.

V usage is TRBV2 and J usage is TRBJ1-1; TRBD1 matches at 9 bases. The CDR3 sequence is 16 residues long. The V gene end was trimmed by 9 bases and the J gene end by 2 bases; junction bases not matched to a gene: 13. CDR1 and CDR2 from the germline V gene are SNHLY and FYNNEI. CDR3 protein: CARPGQGVNGNTEAFF. CDR3 nucleotides: TGTGCCAGGCCGGGACAGGGTGTGAATGGAAACACTGAAGCTTTCTTT.

The chain uses TRBV18 and TRBJ2-7, with 8 nucleotides matching TRBD1. The CDR3 spans 16 residues. Germline V CDR1 and CDR2: KGHSH, LQKENI. V was pared by 0 bases and J by 7 bases, with 11 bases of the junction left unmatched. CDR3 in amino acids: CASSPPLGQALGEQYF. The CDR3 DNA reads as TGTGCCAGCTCACCACCGCTGGGACAGGCTTTGGGAGAGCAGTACTTC.

This chain uses TRBV6-1 with TRBJ1-1; D is ambiguous. CDR1 and CDR2 from the germline V gene are MNHNS and SASEGT. V shed 11 bases and J shed 1 base, with 11 bases lying between them. This CDR3 contains 12 residues. The CDR3 is CACSAGNTEAFF. The CDR3 region has the DNA TGTGCCTGTAGTGCAGGGAACACTGAAGCTTTCTTT.

The CDR3 loop is CASSLILGTAKNYGYTF. CDR3 coding DNA: TGTGCCAGCAGCTTGATTTTAGGAACAGCCAAAAACTATGGCTACACCTTC. The chain combines TRBV7-9 with TRBJ1-2; D gene ambiguous. The CDR3 totals 17 residues. Between the trimmed V and J ends, which lost 3 bases and 2 bases, there was a span of 19 bases. CDR1 SEHNR and CDR2 FQNEAQ come from the germline V gene (reference sequence).

This sequence joins TRBV6-1 and TRBJ2-3; 8 bases match TRBD2. J was trimmed by 0 bases and V by 3 bases; bases with no gene match: 5. Germline V gene sequence: CDR1 MNHNS, CDR2 SASEGT. There are 16 residues in the CDR3. The CDR3, as DNA: TGTGCCAGCAGTGATTATAGCGGGGTAAGCACAGATACGCAGTATTTT. It codes for CASSDYSGVSTDTQYF.

Comment on this clone: One junction end does not reproduce the germline sequence, and a read error may be involved. This chain uses TRBV7-9 with TRBJ1-6; D gene uncertain. This CDR3 comprises 16 residues. Germline CDR1 and CDR2: SEHNR and FQNEAQ (reference sequence). The CDR3 loop reads CASSWSRQTYSSPLHF. The CDR3, as DNA: TGTGCCAGCAGCTGGAGCCGGCAAACCTATAGTTCACCCCTCCACTTT.

This rearrangement joins TRBV19 to TRBJ1-2; 8 positions agree with TRBD1. The CDR3 totals 16 residues. Germline loops: CDR1 LNHDA, CDR2 SQIVND (reference sequence). Trimming cost V 3 bases and J 0 bases; bases outside gene matches: 6. Here the CDR3 reads CASSMDRDPSNYGYTF. The DNA for the CDR3 is TGTGCCAGTAGTATGGACAGGGATCCTTCTAACTATGGCTACACCTTC.

The J gene is TRBJ2-3, the V gene TRBV2, with 10 bases matching TRBD2. The germline gives CDR1 SNHLY, CDR2 FYNNEI. The V gene end was trimmed by 0 bases and the J gene end by 6 bases; junction bases not matched to a gene: 18. CDR3 size: 20 residues. The CDR3 sequence is CASSEAPGLLAGSRGDTQYF. The CDR3 nucleotides are TGTGCCAGCAGTGAAGCGCCGGGGTTACTAGCGGGGTCCCGGGGGGATACGCAGTATTTT.

The CDR3 DNA is TGTGCCAGCAGCTTAGCGTCCGGGGGATTCACAGATACGCAGTATTTT. This translates into CASSLASGGFTDTQYF. The rearrangement uses TRBV7-2 and TRBJ2-3, with D maybe TRBD2 (6 bases). CDR1 and CDR2 (germline): SGHTA, FQGNSA. The CDR3 length is 16 residues. V shed 0 bases and J shed 2 bases, with 12 bases lying between them.